This TCR beta chain was recovered during a study of CD8 T cells in Susac syndrome. With random hexamers, reverse transcription was performed on roughly 0.45 to 1 ug of RNA. Using its own MiXCR run on the immunoSEQ multiplex PCR reads, TCRdb lists one record per CDR3 protein. In the table there are some 100,000 distinct CDR3 sequences, 85% to 95% of which are singletons. Findings and caveats of the study: The relatively small number of individuals in the TCR sequencing and HLA analysis was acknowledged by the study.

The CDR3 has 13 residues. Germline V gene data show CDR1 as MNHNY and CDR2 as SVGAGI (reference sequence). Trimming cost V 6 bases and J 2 bases, with 7 bases left between them. Concerning this clonotype: Its antigen remains unknown.

Material for sequencing was CD4+ T cells from PBMCs. V is TRBV6-6 and J is TRBJ1-4; D gene unclear. This receptor was obtained from a human donor in good health. DNA of the CDR3: TGTGCCAGCAGGAGGTCCACTAATGAAAAACTGTTTTTT. Protein product: CASRRSTNEKLFF.